The 8 T cell receptor beta chains reported below all come from one sample, sequenced in a study of tumor and adjacent non-tumor tissue in lung cancer (dated 2018 in TCRdb). RNA was isolated from bulk, unsorted tissue, and RNA quality was assessed with a NanoDrop ND-1000 and an Agilent 2100. Libraries were made using multiplex PCR. TCRdb lists the instrument as Illumina HiSeq 2500. Following protocols modified from ARM-PCR, the researchers constructed TCRbeta libraries through three rounds of nested PCR with primers (Table S4). The public sequencing data were trimmed at Q25 with fastp and processed into clonotypes with MiXCR by TCRdb, which kept only in-frame beta chains. Identical CDR3 proteins give one entry, which carries the most common genes and DNA. The sample table lists 200,000 to 250,000 distinct CDR3 sequences, 70% to 75% of them with a count of one. The ten largest make up about 23% of the sample.

The specimen sequenced was lung tumor tissue. Source of these receptors: a man between 60 and 75 years old with non-small cell lung cancer.

A word on this clonotype: This CDR3 is missing its conserved last phenylalanine or tryptophan, likely due to a read error. The chain uses TRBV5-6 and TRBJ1-1, with unresolved D. The germline CDR1 and CDR2 sequences are SGHDT and YYEEEE. CDR3 length: 11 amino acids. The CDR3 nucleotides read TGTACCAGCAGCTGGTACACTGAAGCTTTCTTG. Its translation is CTSSWYTEAFL.

The chain combines TRBV6-2 or TRBV6-3 with TRBJ2-1; TRBD1 matches 9 bases. CDR3 length equals 17 residues. Trimming cost V 0 bases and J 3 bases; bases outside gene matches: 6. From germline, CDR1 is MNHEY and CDR2 SVGEGT. This CDR3 reads CASSYSHGQGIYNEQFF. The CDR3 DNA reads TGTGCCAGCAGTTACTCGCATGGACAGGGGATCTACAATGAGCAGTTCTTC.

About this clonotype itself: A much larger clone lies one base from this, so it may be a read error. The genes are TRBV12-3 or TRBV12-4 and TRBJ2-5; tentative D call: TRBD2 (5 bases). There are 14 residues in the CDR3. Trimming stripped 6 bases from V and 4 bases from J, with 15 bases between. The CDR3 DNA is TGTGCCAGCAGAGGTAGTGGGGAGTCAGAGACCCAGTACTTC. Encoded protein: CASRGSGESETQYF.

Remarks on this clonotype: No DNA is shown, since the ends of the CDR3 on it are uncertain; the CDR3 is the one TCRdb lists. The rearrangement uses TRBV5-6 and TRBJ1-5. CDR1 and CDR2 from the germline V gene are SGHDT and YYEEEE. The CDR3 spans 14 amino acids, including both terminal residues. The CDR3: CASILGSSNQPQHF.

Only a few counts were recorded for this clonotype. The chain recombines TRBV20-1 with TRBJ1-5; no firm D call. The germline V and J ends were trimmed by 0 bases and 4 bases, with 13 bases remaining between them. This CDR3 contains 15 residues. Germline CDR1 and CDR2: DFQATT and SNEGSKA (reference sequence). The CDR3 nucleotides are TGCAGTGCTAGAGACCAGTCTAGAGGAAATCAGCCCCAGCATTTT. As protein: CSARDQSRGNQPQHF.

Comments on this clonotype: This sequence may be a read error, since a much larger clone differs from it by one base. The chain has TRBV12-3 or TRBV12-4 and TRBJ2-4; 9 nucleotides line up with TRBD1. Unmatched junction bases numbered 17, after V lost 5 bases and J lost 6 bases. This CDR3 is built from 18 residues. CDR3 region: CASSPDFTFTGGTNIQYF. The CDR3 nucleotides are TGTGCCAGCAGTCCCGATTTTACCTTTACAGGGGGCACAAACATTCAGTACTTC.

This clonotype was detected only once. Relative to the germline gene, one junction end is altered; a read error may explain this. The rearrangement uses TRBV28 and TRBJ2-7; 10 positions match TRBD1. The CDR3 has 15 residues. Germline values: CDR1 MDHEN, CDR2 SYDVKM. The CDR3, as DNA: TGTGACAGCGCCTTTTCCGGGACAGGGGAGCTGGAGCAGTACTTC. Translation gives CDSAFSGTGELEQYF.

This clonotype was seen repeatedly, ten times or more. The chain employs TRBV20-1 and TRBJ2-3; weak D call: TRBD1 (6 bases). Germline V lookup: CDR1 DFQATT, CDR2 SNEGSKA (reference sequence). Trimming pared 5 bases from V and 7 bases from J, leaving 31 bases between. The CDR3 loop spans 18 amino acids. The CDR3: CSAPPGHKTLGGRNTQYF. The CDR3 DNA reads as TGCAGTGCTCCCCCGGGACACAAGACCCTCGGCGGTAGAAATACGCAGTATTTT.